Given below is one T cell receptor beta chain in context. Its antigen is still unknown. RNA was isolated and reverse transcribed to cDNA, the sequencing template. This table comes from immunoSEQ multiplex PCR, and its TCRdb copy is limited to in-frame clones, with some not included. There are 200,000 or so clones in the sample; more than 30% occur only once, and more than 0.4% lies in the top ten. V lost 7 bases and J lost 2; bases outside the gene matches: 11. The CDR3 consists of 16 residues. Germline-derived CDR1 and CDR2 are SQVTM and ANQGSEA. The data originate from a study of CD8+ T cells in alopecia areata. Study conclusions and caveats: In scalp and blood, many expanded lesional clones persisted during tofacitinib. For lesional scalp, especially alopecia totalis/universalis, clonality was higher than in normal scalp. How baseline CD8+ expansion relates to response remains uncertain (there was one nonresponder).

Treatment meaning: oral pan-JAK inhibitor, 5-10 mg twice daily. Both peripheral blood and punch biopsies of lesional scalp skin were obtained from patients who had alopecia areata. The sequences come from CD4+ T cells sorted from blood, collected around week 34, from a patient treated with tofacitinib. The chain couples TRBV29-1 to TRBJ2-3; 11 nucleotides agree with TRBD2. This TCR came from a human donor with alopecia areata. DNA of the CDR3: TGCAGCGCGAAAAGACTAGCGGGGCCCAACACAGATACGCAGTATTTT. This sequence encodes CSAKRLAGPNTDTQYF.